This T cell receptor (beta chain) came from a study of blood T cell repertoires in COVID-19. Study overall: The United States, Italy and Spain supplied acute and convalescent COVID-19 samples. T cells, B-cell-depleted T cells, or PBMCs provided the cDNA or gDNA that served as material.

Source study methods: Amplification with reference gene primers provided the estimates of nucleated cell counts. Data came from immunoSEQ multiplex PCR; TCRdb stores just in-frame clones and leaves some out. That table furnishes V, J and clone size, whereas the DNA furnished D and trimming. The table has tens of thousands of clones, about nine tenths seen once; the top ten hold under 5%. Trimming at V came to 4 bases and at J to 1 base, leaving 10 bases not matched to a gene. CDR3 length: 18 residues. The receptor was isolated from a woman aged 50 to 60 in a cohort sampled during active COVID-19. The source material was peripheral blood. The chain is built from TRBV23-1 and TRBJ2-5; 12 bases match TRBD1. TRBV23-1 is labeled an ORF, and its function is uncertain. CDR3 residues: CASSLGTGGEWSQETQYF. DNA of the CDR3: TGCGCCAGCAGTCTGGGGACAGGGGGCGAATGGAGCCAAGAGACCCAGTACTTC.